Given below is one TCR beta chain in context. Germline V gene sequence: CDR1 PRHDT, CDR2 FYEKMQ (reference sequence). CDR3 length equals 18 residues. Trimming cost V 1 base and J 3 bases, with 21 bases left between them. The source of the sample is a study of blood T cell repertoires in COVID-19. Study background: Acute-phase and convalescent COVID-19 samples originated in the United States, Italy and Spain. Nucleic acid was either cDNA or gDNA, and it came from T cells, B-cell-depleted T cells, or PBMCs.

In the study's own analysis: The authors estimated nucleated cell counts from reference gene primer amplification. Generated by immunoSEQ multiplex PCR, the TCRdb table keeps only in-frame clones and is missing some. Clonal size and the V and J genes are those of that table, whereas D and trimming came from the DNA. The repertoire consists of approximately 22,000 clones, with under 95% occurring once and the leading ten covering 25% to 35%. The V gene is TRBV13, the J gene TRBJ1-2; tentative D call: TRBD1 (5 bases). Specimen: peripheral blood. This clonotype originated in a man in his 70s with active COVID-19. In DNA, the CDR3 is TGTGCCAGCAGCTTAGATGGCAGGGTCAATCAGAGGCACTATGGCTACACCTTC. Translating it yields CASSLDGRVNQRHYGYTF. Using reference TRBV13 and TRBJ1-2 for the parts outside the CDR3, the full variable domain is AAGVIQSPRHLIKEKRETATLKCYPIPRHDTVYWYQQGPGQDPQFLISFYEKMQSDKGSIPDRFSAQQFSDYHSELNMSSLELGDSALYFCASSLDGRVNQRHYGYTFGSGTRLTVV.